This T cell receptor beta chain was sequenced in a study of T-cell memory formation after mild COVID-19. The CDR3 length is 17 residues. V was pared by 5 bases and J by 2 bases, with 11 bases of the junction left unmatched. Germline V gene sequence: CDR1 MNHEY, CDR2 SVGEGT. TCRdb re-called the 5' RACE reads with MiXCR, one entry per CDR3 protein. The sample records roughly 620,000 distinct CDR3 sequences, 18% being singletons. This chain connects TRBV6-2 or TRBV6-3 to TRBJ1-5; 8 bases fit TRBD1. The specimen was PBMCs or a T cell subset sorted from them (not recorded which). This sequence originates from an adult woman who had mild COVID-19 (a few samples of this study predate the infection). Cell type and time point are not known. CDR3 sequence: CASSPPGQGLGNQPQHF. The CDR3 coding sequence is TGTGCCAGCAGTCCCCCCGGACAGGGTCTGGGCAATCAGCCCCAGCATTTT.